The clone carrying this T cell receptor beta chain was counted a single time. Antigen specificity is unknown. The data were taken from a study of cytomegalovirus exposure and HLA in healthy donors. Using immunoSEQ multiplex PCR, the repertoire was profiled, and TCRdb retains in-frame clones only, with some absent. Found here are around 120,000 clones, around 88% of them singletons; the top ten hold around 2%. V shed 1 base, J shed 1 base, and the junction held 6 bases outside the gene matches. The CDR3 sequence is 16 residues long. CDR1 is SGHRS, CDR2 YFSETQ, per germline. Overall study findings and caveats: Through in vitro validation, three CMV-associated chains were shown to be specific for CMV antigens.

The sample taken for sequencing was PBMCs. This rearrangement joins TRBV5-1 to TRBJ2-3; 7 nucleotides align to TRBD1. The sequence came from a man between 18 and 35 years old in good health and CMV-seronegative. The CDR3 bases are TGCGCCAGCAGCTTGTTACAGGGGCTTCGCACAGATACGCAGTATTTT. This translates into CASSLLQGLRTDTQYF.